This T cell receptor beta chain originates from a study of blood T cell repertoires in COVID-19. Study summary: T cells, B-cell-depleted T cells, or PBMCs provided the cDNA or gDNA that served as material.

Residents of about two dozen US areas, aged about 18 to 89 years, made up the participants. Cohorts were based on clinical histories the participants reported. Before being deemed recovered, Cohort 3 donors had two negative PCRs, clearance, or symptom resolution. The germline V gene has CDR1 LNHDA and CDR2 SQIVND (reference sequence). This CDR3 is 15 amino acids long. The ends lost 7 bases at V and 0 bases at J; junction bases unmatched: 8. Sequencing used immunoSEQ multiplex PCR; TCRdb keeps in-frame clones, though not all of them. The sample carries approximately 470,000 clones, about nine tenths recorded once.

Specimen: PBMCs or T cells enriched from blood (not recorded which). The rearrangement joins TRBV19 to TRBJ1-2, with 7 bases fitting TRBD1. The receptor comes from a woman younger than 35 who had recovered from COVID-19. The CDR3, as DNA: TGTGCCAGTACTCTGGACAGGAAAGCTAACTATGGCTACACCTTC. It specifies CASTLDRKANYGYTF.